The source of this TCR beta chain is a study of identical twins. Study-wide results and limits: Sharing of beta out-of-frame sequences by twins showed a weaker excess. Models, which agreed with sharing between unrelated individuals, nonetheless underestimated the out-of-frame TCR alpha sharing seen in monozygotic twins.

TCRdb recomputed calls from the 5' RACE reads with MiXCR, one row per CDR3 protein. The table lists roughly 1,500,000 distinct CDR3 sequences, about 32% of them singletons. CDR1 is DFQATT, CDR2 SNEGSKA, per germline (reference sequence). The CDR3 is 17 amino acids. For this clonotype: Its antigen is not known.

The source material was cord blood. This receptor was taken from a newborn girl in good health. V and J are TRBV20-1 and TRBJ2-1; 10 nucleotides align to TRBD2. The J call may be wrong; the DNA end is better matched by TRBJ2-7. The CDR3 here is CSAMDSGGTTSYNEQYF. The CDR3 bases are TGCAGTGCTATGGATAGCGGGGGGACGACCTCCTACAATGAGCAGTACTTC.